These 24 T cell receptor beta chains were all obtained from the same sample, sequenced in a study of T cell responses to AZD1222 COVID-19 vaccine (dated by TCRdb to about 2021). Libraries were made using the immunoSEQ multiplex PCR assay. TCRdb took over this immuneACCESS table, retaining in-frame rearrangements with V and J assigned. Such tables are incomplete; in checked studies, under half of the missing clones stem from an unresolved V gene, and the remainder is unexplained. The sample yields about 120,000 clones; around 88% were counted once. 6% to 8% of the sample comes from the top ten. Read against the paper, the sample's time point label means: about 28 days (+/-7) after the second vaccine dose. The specimen was peripheral blood, collected 28 days after the second AZD1222 dose. All receptors come from an adult who received the AZD1222 COVID-19 vaccine.

A remark on this clone: In the same sample, other DNA sequences code for this CDR3. The chain joins TRBV7-3 to TRBJ2-1; D uncertain. The CDR3 has 13 amino acids. V lost 5 bases, J lost 4 bases, and 9 bases lay in between. Per the germline V gene, CDR1 is SGHTA and CDR2 is FQGTGA. Here the CDR3 reads CASSPGRYNEQFF. In nucleotides, the CDR3 is TGTGCCAGCAGCCCCGGAAGATACAATGAGCAGTTCTTC.

The sample holds a few counts of this clone. The V call is TRBV7-2, the J call TRBJ1-2, with TRBD1 matching 9 bases. V gave up 5 bases and J gave up 8 bases; unmatched junction bases: 12. The CDR3 totals 15 residues. Germline values: CDR1 SGHTA, CDR2 FQGNSA. The CDR3 DNA is TGTGCCAGCAGCCCAGGGACAGGGCTTAGTGGGGGCTACACCTTC. This translates into CASSPGTGLSGGYTF.

This clone appeared once. The chain combines TRBV28 with TRBJ2-7; D not certain. CDR1 and CDR2 (germline): MDHEN, SYDVKM. Trimming took 7 bases from V and 0 from J, leaving 4 bases between them. CDR3 length: 11 residues. CDR3 DNA: TGTGCCAGCACCACCTCCTACGAGCAGTACTTC. This sequence encodes CASTTSYEQYF.

The CDR3 coding sequence is TGTGCCAGCAGCCTGGCGAGGAACACTGAAGCTTTCTTT. Residues: CASSLARNTEAFF. This sequence joins TRBV7-8 and TRBJ1-1; D is unclear. V lost 5 bases and J lost 1, with 8 bases in between. The germline CDR1 and CDR2 sequences are SGHVS and FQNEAQ. The CDR3 is 13 amino acids.

The chain combines TRBV4-1 with TRBJ2-1; 7 bases are a match to TRBD2. CDR3 length equals 13 residues. Germline V lookup: CDR1 MGHRA, CDR2 YSYEKL. The V segment lost 4 bases and the J segment 8 bases; nucleotides outside the gene matches: 5. CDR3 protein: CASSPSGRDEQFF. CDR3 DNA sequence: TGCGCCAGCAGCCCGTCAGGGAGGGATGAGCAGTTCTTC.

The V call is TRBV9, the J call TRBJ2-3, with 10 bases fitting TRBD2. CDR3 length equals 19 residues. Trimming at V came to 2 bases and at J to 2 bases, leaving 14 bases not matched to a gene. CDR1 and CDR2 from the germline V gene are SGDLS and YYNGEE. The CDR3 here is CASSVVPAAGGPNTDTQYF. The CDR3 region has the DNA TGTGCCAGCAGCGTTGTTCCCGCAGCGGGAGGGCCAAACACAGATACGCAGTATTTT.

This chain connects TRBV9 to TRBJ2-3; D remains ambiguous. The CDR3 runs 16 residues. Deletions cut 3 bases from V and 2 bases from J, with 16 bases between. CDR1 and CDR2 from the germline V gene are SGDLS and YYNGEE. CDR3 bases: TGTGCCAGCAGCGCCCCGACCGGACGCCCCACAGATACGCAGTATTTT. This gives the protein CASSAPTGRPTDTQYF.

This chain links TRBV19 with TRBJ2-7; 7 nucleotides align to TRBD2. There are 14 residues in the CDR3. The V gene end was trimmed by 3 bases and the J gene end by 4 bases; junction bases not matched to a gene: 6. CDR1 is LNHDA, CDR2 SQIVND, per germline (reference sequence). The DNA of the CDR3 is TGTGCCAGTAGTATCGGGGGGAGGGCTTACGAGCAGTACTTC. It translates to CASSIGGRAYEQYF.

V is TRBV2 and J is TRBJ1-5; perhaps TRBD1 as D (5 bases). The ends were cut back, 1 base at V and 9 bases at J, with 7 bases in the middle. The germline V gene has CDR1 SNHLY and CDR2 FYNNEI. The CDR3 has 12 residues. The CDR3 is CASSEGGGPQHF. The CDR3 coding sequence is TGTGCCAGCAGTGAAGGGGGGGGGCCCCAGCATTTT.

The chain recombines TRBV9 with TRBJ2-7, with 11 bases matching TRBD1. The V segment lost 3 bases and the J segment 5 bases; nucleotides outside the gene matches: 4. Germline lookup yields CDR1 SGDLS and CDR2 YYNGEE. The CDR3 is 14 amino acids. In nucleotides, the CDR3 is TGTGCCAGCAGCGCGTGGACAGGGGGCGACGAGCAGTACTTC. Translation gives CASSAWTGGDEQYF.

V gene TRBV11-3 combines with J gene TRBJ1-2; D might be TRBD1 (5 bases). CDR1 is SGHNT and CDR2 is YENEEA in the germline V gene. The V gene lost 5 bases and the J gene lost 2 bases, with 12 bases spanning the gap. The CDR3 consists of 14 residues. In nucleotides, the CDR3 is TGTGCCAGCAGCCTCACGCGGGGGAACTATGGCTACACCTTC. Translation gives CASSLTRGNYGYTF.

This chain connects TRBV5-4 to TRBJ2-3; D might be TRBD1 (5 bases). V lost 4 bases and J lost 0, with 9 bases in between. This CDR3 contains 14 residues. In germline, CDR1 is SGHNT, CDR2 YYREEE (reference sequence). The CDR3 spells CASSPWTSTDTQYF. CDR3 in DNA: TGTGCCAGCAGCCCATGGACAAGCACAGATACGCAGTATTTT.

This sequence joins TRBV11-2 and TRBJ1-1; 7 bases are a match to TRBD1. This CDR3 is 16 amino acids long. V gave up 1 base and J gave up 6 bases; unmatched junction bases: 11. Germline CDR1 SGHAT, CDR2 FQNNGV. The CDR3 is CASSLVRTGGIPEAFF. In DNA form, the CDR3 reads TGTGCCAGCAGCTTAGTCCGGACAGGTGGTATCCCTGAAGCTTTCTTT.

The V call is TRBV5-6, the J call TRBJ2-3; D may correspond to TRBD1 or TRBD2 (5 bases each). Germline assignment: CDR1 SGHDT and CDR2 YYEEEE. Trimming stripped 6 bases from V and 2 bases from J, with 13 bases between. There are 14 residues in the CDR3. CDR3 in amino acids: CASTMRGYTDTQYF. The CDR3 region has the DNA TGTGCCAGCACCATGAGGGGATACACAGATACGCAGTATTTT.

The CDR3 loop reads CASSIPRPRGTEAFF. The CDR3 bases are TGTGCCAGTAGTATCCCCCGTCCCCGAGGGACTGAAGCTTTCTTT. V usage is TRBV19 and J usage is TRBJ1-1; D remains unclear. The CDR3 is 15 residues long. The V gene's germline CDR1 is LNHDA and CDR2 SQIVND (reference sequence). The germline V and J ends were trimmed by 3 bases and 5 bases, with 16 bases remaining between them.

CDR3 bases: TGCGCCAGCAGCGGCGGGACCCCCACTGGGGAGACCCAGTACTTC. Its translation: CASSGGTPTGETQYF. V is TRBV5-1 and J is TRBJ2-5; a weak D match, TRBD2 (6 bases). From germline, CDR1 is SGHRS and CDR2 YFSETQ. This CDR3 has 15 amino acids. V lost 4 bases, J lost 5 bases, and 18 bases lay in between.

This clone was observed once. V is TRBV2 and J is TRBJ1-1; D gene unclear. Germline-derived CDR1 and CDR2 are SNHLY and FYNNEI. V was cut by 8 bases and J by 1 base, with 14 bases left in between. The CDR3 loop spans 14 amino acids. In DNA, the CDR3 is TGTGCCAGCGTCTTTGCTCCGGGGAACACTGAAGCTTTCTTT. It translates to CASVFAPGNTEAFF. The entire variable domain, with the rest obtained from reference TRBV2 and TRBJ1-1, is as follows: EPEVTQTPSHQVTQMGQEVILRCVPISNHLYFYWYRQILGQKVEFLVSFYNNEISEKSEIFDDQFSVERPDGSNFTLKIRSTKLEDSAMYFCASVFAPGNTEAFFGQGTRLTVV.

This rearrangement joins TRBV18 to TRBJ2-3; 11 bases are shared with TRBD2. CDR1 and CDR2 (germline): KGHSH, LQKENI. The CDR3 is 16 amino acids. The V gene end was trimmed by 5 bases and the J gene end by 1 base; junction bases not matched to a gene: 5. CDR3 region: CASSSETSGGTDTQYF. As DNA, the CDR3 is TGTGCCAGCTCATCAGAGACTAGCGGGGGCACAGATACGCAGTATTTT.

The V call is TRBV28, the J call TRBJ2-1, with TRBD2 identical over 9 bases. V trimming: 6 bases; J trimming: 3 bases; junction bases outside the gene matches: 9. Germline CDR1 reads MDHEN; CDR2 reads SYDVKM. There are 16 residues in the CDR3. The CDR3 region is CASSPPPSGIYNEQFF. The CDR3 nucleotides are TGTGCCAGCAGCCCCCCTCCTAGCGGGATCTACAATGAGCAGTTCTTC.

The chain joins TRBV5-1 to TRBJ2-7, with 12 nucleotides matching TRBD2. The CDR3 sequence is 15 residues long. Germline V lookup: CDR1 SGHRS, CDR2 YFSETQ. The V and J ends lost 0 bases and 7 bases, in that order; junction bases with no gene match: 5. The DNA of the CDR3 is TGCGCCAGCAGCTTGGGACTAGCGGGAGTCGGGGAGCAGTACTTC. Translation gives CASSLGLAGVGEQYF.

The chain uses TRBV18 and TRBJ2-7; D is possibly TRBD2 (5 bases). The length of the CDR3 is 13 residues. Trimming took off 0 bases at V and 5 bases at J, with 8 bases between the two ends. Per germline, CDR1 KGHSH and CDR2 LQKENI. The CDR3 sequence: CASSPPTRDEQYF. The CDR3 bases are TGTGCCAGCTCACCACCGACGAGGGACGAGCAGTACTTC.

The chain joins TRBV5-1 to TRBJ2-3; D is undetermined. Trimming stripped 0 bases from V and 2 bases from J, with 7 bases between. CDR1 is SGHRS and CDR2 is YFSETQ in the germline V gene. This CDR3 has 14 amino acids. CDR3 residues: CASSLVGFTDTQYF. Written as DNA, the CDR3 is TGCGCCAGCAGCTTGGTTGGGTTCACAGATACGCAGTATTTT. The variable domain in full, completed from reference TRBV5-1 and TRBJ2-3, reads KAGVTQTPRYLIKTRGQQVTLSCSPISGHRSVSWYQQTPGQGLQFLFEYFSETQRNKGNFPGRFSGRQFSNSRSEMNVSTLELGDSALYLCASSLVGFTDTQYFGPGTRLTVL.

This chain connects TRBV9 to TRBJ1-2; no firm D call. The V gene lost 3 bases and the J gene lost 4 bases, with 19 bases spanning the gap. Germline CDR1 SGDLS, CDR2 YYNGEE. The CDR3 contains 16 residues. The CDR3 DNA reads as TGTGCCAGCAGCGCGAGTAGTAGTCGACCCAGCTATGGCTACACCTTC. Its translation is CASSASSSRPSYGYTF.

The chain has TRBV5-1 and TRBJ2-7, with a weak D call TRBD1 (5 bases). V was trimmed by 5 bases and J by 5 bases, leaving 14 bases between them. CDR1 is SGHRS, CDR2 YFSETQ, per germline. The CDR3 has 13 residues. CDR3 bases: TGCGCCAGCAGGTATACTGCAGGGCACGAGCAGTACTTC. It encodes CASRYTAGHEQYF.